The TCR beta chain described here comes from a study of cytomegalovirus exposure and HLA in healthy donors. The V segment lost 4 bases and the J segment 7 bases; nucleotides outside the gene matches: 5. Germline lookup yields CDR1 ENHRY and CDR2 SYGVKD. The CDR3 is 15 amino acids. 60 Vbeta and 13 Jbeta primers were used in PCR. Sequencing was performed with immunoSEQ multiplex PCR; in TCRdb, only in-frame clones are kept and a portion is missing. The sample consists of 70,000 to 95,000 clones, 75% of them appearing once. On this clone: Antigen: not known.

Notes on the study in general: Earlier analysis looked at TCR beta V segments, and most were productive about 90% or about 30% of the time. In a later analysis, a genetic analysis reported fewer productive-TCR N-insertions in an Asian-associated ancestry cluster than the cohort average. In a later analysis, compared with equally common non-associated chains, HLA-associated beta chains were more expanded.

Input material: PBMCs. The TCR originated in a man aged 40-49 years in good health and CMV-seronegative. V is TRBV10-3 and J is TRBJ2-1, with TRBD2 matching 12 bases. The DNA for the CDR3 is TGTGCCATCAGTGCGCTAGCGGGAGGGGGGAATGAGCAGTTCTTC. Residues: CAISALAGGGNEQFF.